This T cell receptor (beta chain) was captured in a study of blood T cell repertoires in COVID-19. V was clipped by 4 bases and J by 4 bases, with 8 bases between them. CDR1 and CDR2 (germline): MGHDK, SYGVNS. The CDR3 is 13 amino acids. TCRdb's copy holds only in-frame clones and misses some; the assay was immunoSEQ multiplex PCR. The table shows about 80,000 clones, with roughly 82% occurring only once. The sequence was collected from a man older than 75 with acute or convalescent COVID-19. The genes are TRBV25-1 and TRBJ1-3; D not resolved. Specimen: peripheral blood. CDR3 loop: CASSVTTGNTIYF. The CDR3 DNA reads as TGTGCCAGCAGTGTCACTACCGGAAACACCATATATTTT.